This passage covers 14 T cell receptor beta chains from one sample sequenced in a study of CD8 T cells in Susac syndrome. Random hexamers were used to reverse transcribe an amount of roughly 0.5 to 1 ug RNA. TCRdb ran MiXCR on the immunoSEQ multiplex PCR reads and lists one entry per CDR3 protein. The sample consists of 160,000 or so distinct CDR3 sequences, around 95% of them appearing once. The sample taken for sequencing was CD8+ T cells from PBMCs. The receptors stem from a human donor with multiple sclerosis.

The rearrangement joins TRBV28 to TRBJ1-2; D unclear. CDR3 length equals 15 residues. Deletions cut 5 bases from V and 3 bases from J, with 16 bases between. Germline V gene sequence: CDR1 MDHEN, CDR2 SYDVKM. The DNA for the CDR3 is TGTGCCAGCAGTCCCCCGACGGTCGCCCACTATGGCTACACCTTC. It encodes CASSPPTVAHYGYTF.

J is TRBJ2-3 and V is TRBV11-2; maybe TRBD2 (5 bases). V gave up 3 bases and J gave up 2 bases, with 12 bases separating them. From germline, CDR1 is SGHAT and CDR2 FQNNGV. The CDR3 contains 15 residues. CDR3 bases: TGTGCCAGCAGCTTCATAGCGCCGGACACAGATACGCAGTATTTT. As protein: CASSFIAPDTDTQYF.

The V call is TRBV11-2, the J call TRBJ1-5; D not resolved. Germline CDR1 SGHAT, CDR2 FQNNGV. V lost 1 base, J lost 4 bases, and 11 bases lay in between. The length of the CDR3 is 15 residues. The CDR3 protein is CASSLVLAENQPQHF. Here the CDR3 DNA reads TGTGCCAGCAGCTTAGTTCTCGCGGAGAATCAGCCCCAGCATTTT.

This chain joins TRBV14 and TRBJ2-3, with D tentatively TRBD1 (5 bases). Germline CDR1 SGHDN, CDR2 FVKESK. This CDR3 contains 18 residues. Trimming cost V 1 base and J 0 bases, with 17 bases left between them. The CDR3 nucleotides read TGTGCCAGCAGCCAAGTTGGACGGTGGGGCCGTAGCACAGATACGCAGTATTTT. Its protein product is CASSQVGRWGRSTDTQYF.

The genes are TRBV12-3 or TRBV12-4 and TRBJ1-5; the match to TRBD1 covers 7 bases. V was pared by 7 bases and J by 4 bases, with 13 bases of the junction left unmatched. The CDR3 is 16 amino acids. As DNA, the CDR3 is TGTGCCAGCACAAGACAGGGCCCCCCTTTGAATCAGCCCCAGCATTTT. The encoded protein is CASTRQGPPLNQPQHF.

The rearrangement uses TRBV15 and TRBJ2-1, with D tentatively TRBD1 (5 bases). This CDR3 comprises 16 residues. V lost 2 bases and J lost 1, with 12 bases in between. The germline CDR1 and CDR2 sequences are LNHNV and YYDKDF (reference sequence). The CDR3 DNA reads TGTGCCACCAGCAGACCGACAGCTGCGTCCTACAATGAGCAGTTCTTC. Translation: CATSRPTAASYNEQFF. Together with reference TRBV15 and TRBJ2-1, the CDR3 gives the full variable domain: DAMVIQNPRYQVTQFGKPVTLSCSQTLNHNVMYWYQQKSSQAPKLLFHYYDKDFNNEADTPDNFQSRRPNTSFCFLDIRSPGLGDTAMYLCATSRPTAASYNEQFFGPGTRLTVL.

The chain couples TRBV20-1 to TRBJ1-5, with a possible D match to TRBD1 (6 bases). Trimming took 4 bases from V and 8 from J, leaving 15 bases between them. The CDR3 is 13 residues long. Per germline, CDR1 DFQATT and CDR2 SNEGSKA (reference sequence). As DNA, the CDR3 is TGCAGTGCTACCGCACAGGGTTTTGAGCCCCAGCATTTT. Translated: CSATAQGFEPQHF.

The chain links TRBV7-9 to TRBJ2-1; D ambiguous. Trimming removed 6 bases from V and 6 bases from J, with 18 bases in between. Germline V gives CDR1 SEHNR, CDR2 FQNEAQ (reference sequence). The CDR3 is 15 residues long. CDR3 in DNA: TGTGCCAGCAGTTCTACCCCGTCGTCTGTCAATGAGCAGTTCTTC. Translation gives CASSSTPSSVNEQFF.

The chain uses TRBV27 and TRBJ2-7; D not resolved. The CDR3 covers 13 residues. Germline CDR1 is MNHEY and CDR2 is SMNVEV (reference sequence). The V end lost 0 bases, the J end lost 5 bases, and 8 bases lay between the germline ends. CDR3 amino acids: CASSLSSLNEQYF. CDR3 in DNA: TGTGCCAGCAGTTTATCGAGCCTAAACGAGCAGTACTTC.

The chain has TRBV9 and TRBJ1-6, with 9 bases fitting TRBD1. The CDR3 loop spans 14 amino acids. The J segment lost 9 bases and the V segment lost 4 bases, leaving 5 bases of the junction unmatched. Per the germline V gene, CDR1 is SGDLS and CDR2 is YYNGEE. CDR3 coding DNA: TGTGCCAGCAGCAAAGACAGGGGGATTTCACCCCTCCACTTT. Translating gives CASSKDRGISPLHF.

The V call is TRBV28, the J call TRBJ2-7, with D perhaps matching TRBD1 or TRBD2 (5 bases each). The CDR3 has 16 residues. V lost 6 bases, J lost 2 bases, and 20 bases lay in between. Germline-derived CDR1 and CDR2 are MDHEN and SYDVKM. As DNA, the CDR3 is TGTGCCAGCAGCCCCATGTGGGACCCCGCCCCCTACGAGCAGTACTTC. Protein sequence: CASSPMWDPAPYEQYF.

This clonotype was counted between two and nine times. The V call is TRBV4-1, the J call TRBJ2-2; D is uncertain. CDR3 length: 17 amino acids. The germline gives CDR1 MGHRA, CDR2 YSYEKL. The V end lost 1 base, the J end lost 5 bases, and 17 bases lay between the germline ends. DNA for the CDR3: TGCGCCAGCAGCCAAGCTGGGATTCCTCTGGAAACCGGGGAGCTGTTTTTT. This codes for CASSQAGIPLETGELFF.

This clonotype was counted once. The V and J genes are TRBV7-3 and TRBJ2-1; D uncertain. The germline CDR1 and CDR2 sequences are SGHTA and FQGTGA. Trimming pared 0 bases from V and 7 bases from J, leaving 16 bases between. The CDR3 totals 16 residues. The CDR3 nucleotides read TGTGCCAGCAGCTTAACCGTCAGGACGCTATGGAATGAGCAGTTCTTC. It specifies CASSLTVRTLWNEQFF. The complete variable domain, with remaining parts taken from reference TRBV7-3 and TRBJ2-1, reads GAGVSQTPSNKVTEKGKYVELRCDPISGHTALYWYRQSLGQGPEFLIYFQGTGAADDSGLPNDRFFAVRPEGSVSTLKIQRTERGDSAVYLCASSLTVRTLWNEQFFGPGTRLTVL.

The V call is TRBV9, the J call TRBJ2-7; 7 nucleotides agree with TRBD2. This CDR3 has 13 residues. V dropped 6 bases and J dropped 2; count of bases not matched to a gene: 5. Germline-derived CDR1 and CDR2 are SGDLS and YYNGEE. The CDR3 protein is CASTGEGAYEQYF. CDR3 nucleotide sequence: TGTGCCAGCACTGGGGAGGGAGCCTACGAGCAGTACTTC.